The rows below give T cell receptor beta chains drawn from one sample of a study of T cell responses to AZD1222 COVID-19 vaccine. The data were produced by immunoSEQ multiplex PCR, yet TCRdb's version contains in-frame clones alone and is incomplete. The repertoire holds roughly 150,000 clones, with just under 95% as singletons. This specimen was peripheral blood, taken on day 0 of AZD1222 vaccination. These receptors originate from an adult in good health. The CDR3 runs from the conserved cysteine through the conserved F or W. The D gene is left open where the match is weak. Where a row states a size, it is once, few, many or the class of an expanded clone; other rows omit it.

size: NA
V: TRBV19
J: TRBJ1-1
D: NA
CDR3: CASRGVITEAFF
DNA: TGTGCCAGTAGAGGGGTGATCACTGAAGCTTTCTTT

size: NA
V: TRBV19
J: TRBJ2-7
D: TRBD2
CDR3: CASSEAGESYEQYF
DNA: TGTGCCAGCAGCGAAGCGGGGGAATCCTACGAGCAGTACTTC

size: NA
V: TRBV7-8
J: TRBJ1-2
D: NA
CDR3: CASPSREGGGYTF
DNA: TGTGCCAGCCCCTCGCGGGAGGGAGGTGGCTACACCTTC

size: NA
V: TRBV14
J: TRBJ2-5
D: NA
CDR3: CASSRLAQETQYF
DNA: TGTGCCAGCAGCCGCCTAGCGCAAGAGACCCAGTACTTC

size: NA
V: TRBV6-2/TRBV6-3
J: TRBJ1-2
D: NA
CDR3: CASSPYPVVKGYGYTF
DNA: TGTGCCAGCAGTCCCTACCCAGTCGTTAAAGGGTATGGCTACACCTTC

size: NA
V: TRBV3-1/TRBV3-2
J: TRBJ2-7
D: NA
CDR3: CASSRTGLSHEQYF
DNA: TGTGCCAGCAGCCGGACGGGCCTCTCCCACGAGCAGTACTTC

size: NA
V: TRBV5-1
J: TRBJ2-7
D: TRBD2
CDR3: CASSLERREGRYEQYF
DNA: TGCGCCAGCAGCTTGGAACGGCGGGAGGGCCGCTACGAGCAGTACTTC

size: NA
V: TRBV5-6
J: TRBJ1-2
D: NA
CDR3: CASSVQGNYGYTF
DNA: TGTGCCAGCAGCGTACAGGGTAACTATGGCTACACCTTC

size: NA
V: TRBV5-1
J: TRBJ2-7
D: NA
CDR3: CASSLEAGSSYEQYF
DNA: TGCGCCAGCAGCTTGGAAGCCGGGAGCTCCTACGAGCAGTACTTC

size: NA
V: TRBV18
J: TRBJ2-1
D: TRBD2
CDR3: CASSPGLAGIRSDYNEQFF
DNA: TGTGCCAGCTCACCGGGACTAGCGGGCATCCGATCCGATTACAATGAGCAGTTCTTC

size: NA
V: TRBV12-5
J: TRBJ1-2
D: TRBD1
CDR3: CASGTGVLYGYTF
DNA: TGTGCTAGTGGGACAGGGGTCTTGTATGGCTACACCTTC

size: NA
V: TRBV27
J: TRBJ1-1
D: NA
CDR3: CASSLSSGTDAFF
DNA: TGTGCCAGCAGTTTATCGTCAGGGACCGATGCTTTCTTT

size: NA
V: TRBV5-1
J: TRBJ1-2
D: TRBD1
CDR3: CASSLEGQGPYGYTF
DNA: TGCGCCAGCAGCTTGGAAGGACAGGGACCATATGGCTACACCTTC

size: NA
V: TRBV5-6
J: TRBJ2-1
D: TRBD2
CDR3: CASHDSGGAVFDEQFF
DNA: TGTGCCAGCCATGATTCCGGGGGGGCCGTTTTTGATGAGCAGTTCTTC

size: many
V: TRBV28
J: TRBJ1-2
D: NA
CDR3: CASSPGQSYGYTF
DNA: TGTGCCAGCAGTCCCGGACAGAGCTATGGCTACACCTTC

size: NA
V: TRBV28
J: TRBJ2-1
D: NA
CDR3: CASSLFSSSYNEQFF
DNA: TGTGCCAGCAGTTTGTTTTCGAGCTCCTACAATGAGCAGTTCTTC

size: NA
V: TRBV10-2
J: TRBJ1-5
D: NA
CDR3: CASSDRVSQPQHF
DNA: TGCGCCAGCAGTGACAGGGTGAGCCAGCCCCAGCATTTT

size: NA
V: TRBV25-1
J: TRBJ2-1
D: NA
CDR3: CASNYAYNEQFF
DNA: TGTGCCAGCAACTACGCCTACAATGAGCAGTTCTTC

size: NA
V: TRBV30
J: TRBJ1-6
D: TRBD1
CDR3: CAWSVGTGGGSYNSPLHF
DNA: TGTGCCTGGAGTGTGGGGACAGGGGGCGGTTCCTATAATTCACCCCTCCACTTT

size: NA
V: TRBV11-2
J: TRBJ1-1
D: TRBD1
CDR3: CASSNDRGGVAFF
DNA: TGTGCCAGCAGCAACGACAGGGGTGGCGTAGCTTTCTTT

size: once
V: TRBV3-1/TRBV3-2
J: TRBJ1-6
D: NA
CDR3: CASSQALSSYNSPLHF
DNA: TGTGCCAGCAGCCAAGCGTTGAGCTCCTATAATTCACCCCTCCACTTT

size: NA
V: TRBV10-2
J: TRBJ1-1
D: NA
CDR3: CASSEPGGSGSTEAFF
DNA: TGCGCCAGCAGTGAGCCCGGGGGGAGTGGATCGACTGAAGCTTTCTTT

size: NA
V: TRBV15
J: TRBJ2-2
D: NA
CDR3: CATEGISNTGELFF
DNA: TGTGCCACCGAAGGGATATCGAACACCGGGGAGCTGTTTTTT

size: NA
V: TRBV5-6
J: TRBJ2-1
D: NA
CDR3: CASSLDWGKAFEQFF
DNA: TGTGCCAGCAGCTTGGATTGGGGGAAAGCTTTTGAGCAGTTCTTC

size: NA
V: TRBV7-9
J: TRBJ1-2
D: TRBD1
CDR3: CASSLDGTGSNYGYTF
DNA: TGTGCCAGCAGCTTAGACGGGACAGGATCTAACTATGGCTACACCTTC

size: NA
V: TRBV29-1
J: TRBJ2-5
D: TRBD2
CDR3: CSGNLAGQETQYF
DNA: TGCAGCGGAAATCTAGCGGGGCAAGAGACCCAGTACTTC

size: NA
V: TRBV28
J: TRBJ1-1
D: NA
CDR3: CASKGPNTEAFF
DNA: TGTGCCAGCAAGGGCCCGAACACTGAAGCTTTCTTT

size: NA
V: TRBV5-3
J: TRBJ1-1
D: NA
CDR3: CARSRGHMNTEAFF
DNA: TGTGCCAGAAGCCGGGGACATATGAACACTGAAGCTTTCTTT

size: NA
V: TRBV4-1
J: TRBJ2-2
D: NA
CDR3: CASSQESEGLGELFF
DNA: TGCGCCAGCAGCCAAGAGTCGGAGGGGCTAGGGGAGCTGTTTTTT

size: NA
V: TRBV30
J: TRBJ2-5
D: TRBD2
CDR3: CAWSVGRVAGGQETQYF
DNA: TGTGCCTGGAGTGTAGGGAGGGTAGCGGGAGGGCAAGAGACCCAGTACTTC

size: NA
V: TRBV6-2/TRBV6-3
J: TRBJ2-5
D: NA
CDR3: CASSWGETQYF
DNA: TGTGCCAGCAGTTGGGGAGAGACCCAGTACTTC

size: NA
V: TRBV28
J: TRBJ1-6
D: NA
CDR3: CASSLEGFGNSPLHF
DNA: TGTGCCAGCAGTTTAGAGGGGTTCGGTAATTCACCCCTCCACTTT

size: NA
V: TRBV14
J: TRBJ1-1
D: TRBD1
CDR3: CASSQRQGRTEAFF
DNA: TGTGCCAGCAGCCAACGACAGGGTAGGACTGAAGCTTTCTTT

size: NA
V: TRBV25-1
J: TRBJ2-7
D: NA
CDR3: CASVCPDSSYEQYF
DNA: TGTGCCAGCGTATGCCCCGACAGCTCCTACGAGCAGTACTTC

size: NA
V: TRBV6-6
J: TRBJ2-1
D: TRBD1
CDR3: CASSLQGYNEQFF
DNA: TGTGCCAGCAGCCTACAGGGGTACAATGAGCAGTTCTTC

size: NA
V: TRBV2
J: TRBJ1-6
D: TRBD1
CDR3: CASSVLGGDNSPLHF
DNA: TGTGCCAGCAGTGTTTTAGGGGGCGATAATTCACCCCTCCACTTT

size: NA
V: TRBV27
J: TRBJ1-2
D: TRBD1
CDR3: CASSSPGQGEYGYTF
DNA: TGTGCCAGCAGTTCGCCGGGACAGGGAGAGTATGGCTACACCTTC

size: NA
V: TRBV29-1
J: TRBJ2-3
D: TRBD2
CDR3: CSVVPGGRATDTQYF
DNA: TGCAGCGTTGTCCCTGGCGGGAGGGCCACAGATACGCAGTATTTT

size: NA
V: TRBV30
J: TRBJ1-6
D: NA
CDR3: CAWSRVSYNSPLHF
DNA: TGTGCCTGGAGTAGGGTCTCCTATAATTCACCCCTCCACTTT

size: NA
V: TRBV9
J: TRBJ2-1
D: TRBD2
CDR3: CASSAGLAGNEQFF
DNA: TGTGCCAGCAGCGCAGGACTAGCGGGAAACGAGCAGTTCTTC

size: NA
V: TRBV6-5
J: TRBJ2-2
D: NA
CDR3: CASSLAVNTGELFF
DNA: TGTGCCAGCAGCTTAGCGGTGAACACCGGGGAGCTGTTTTTT

size: NA
V: TRBV18
J: TRBJ1-4
D: NA
CDR3: CASSPSGYEKLFF
DNA: TGTGCCAGCTCACCAAGCGGATATGAAAAACTGTTTTTT

size: NA
V: TRBV5-1
J: TRBJ1-1
D: NA
CDR3: CASSLADRVVNTEAFF
DNA: TGCGCCAGCAGCTTGGCGGACAGAGTAGTGAACACTGAAGCTTTCTTT

size: NA
V: TRBV14
J: TRBJ2-4
D: TRBD2
CDR3: CASSQGDGRNIQYF
DNA: TGTGCCAGCAGCCAAGGTGACGGGAGGAACATTCAGTACTTC

size: NA
V: TRBV6-1
J: TRBJ1-1
D: NA
CDR3: CASSEFSGVPTEAFF
DNA: TGTGCCAGCAGTGAATTTTCAGGGGTACCCACTGAAGCTTTCTTT

size: NA
V: TRBV5-4
J: TRBJ1-1
D: NA
CDR3: CASSQGITEAFF
DNA: TGTGCCAGCAGCCAGGGAATAACTGAAGCTTTCTTT

size: NA
V: TRBV19
J: TRBJ1-5
D: NA
CDR3: CASSINVQGRQPQHF
DNA: TGTGCCAGTAGTATAAACGTGCAGGGGCGACAGCCCCAGCATTTT

size: NA
V: TRBV7-6
J: TRBJ2-7
D: TRBD1
CDR3: CASSLAGTGEQYF
DNA: TGTGCCAGCAGCTTAGCGGGGACAGGGGAGCAGTACTTC

size: NA
V: TRBV6-6
J: TRBJ2-5
D: NA
CDR3: CASGTGSGETQYF
DNA: TGTGCCAGCGGAACGGGGAGTGGAGAGACCCAGTACTTC